Listed below are T cell receptor beta chains from one sample, sequenced in a study of cytomegalovirus exposure and HLA in healthy donors. TCRdb keeps only in-frame clones here, not all; method: immunoSEQ multiplex PCR. The repertoire includes some 140,000 clones, 60% to 75% of them detected once, and approximately 1.6% sits in the top ten. The specimen sequenced was PBMCs. These receptors were collected from a human donor in good health. CDR3s include the opening cysteine and the closing phenylalanine or tryptophan. The D gene is left open where the match is weak. Only some rows state a clone size, as once, few, many or a class for expanded clones.

.	.	TRBV15	TRBJ2-1	CATSSPPYNEQFF	TGTGCCACCAGCTCCCCTCCGTACAATGAGCAGTTCTTC
.	.	TRBV6-5	TRBJ2-5	CASSRTRQETQYF	TGTGCCAGCAGTCGGACACGCCAAGAGACCCAGTACTTC
.	.	TRBV10-3	TRBJ2-2	CAISGELNTGELFF	TGTGCCATCAGTGGAGAGCTGAACACCGGGGAGCTGTTTTTT
few	.	TRBV18	TRBJ1-3	CASSPNGQNSGNTIYF	TGTGCCAGCTCCCCTAACGGACAGAACTCTGGAAACACCATATATTTT
once	TRBD2	TRBV4-1	TRBJ2-7	CASSQVGTSGEQYF	TGCGCCAGCAGCCAAGTCGGCACTAGCGGCGAGCAGTACTTC
.	.	TRBV10-3	TRBJ1-2	CAISDPDGGYGYTF	TGTGCCATCAGTGACCCGGACGGGGGCTATGGCTACACCTTC
.	.	TRBV19	TRBJ1-1	CASTPRGGSTEAFF	TGTGCCAGTACCCCACGGGGGGGCTCCACTGAAGCTTTCTTT
.	.	TRBV6-5	TRBJ1-5	CASGSGNQPQHF	TGTGCCAGCGGGAGCGGAAATCAGCCCCAGCATTTT
.	.	TRBV11-2	TRBJ2-7	CASSPSRDRPRRAYEQYF	TGTGCCAGCAGCCCTAGCCGGGACAGACCTAGGAGGGCATACGAGCAGTACTTC
.	.	TRBV7-9	TRBJ2-3	CASSGPPGTDTQYF	TGTGCCAGCAGCGGTCCCCCAGGGACAGATACGCAGTATTTT
.	TRBD2	TRBV10-1	TRBJ2-5	CASSPSSGASQETQYF	TGCGCCAGCAGTCCGTCTAGCGGGGCAAGCCAAGAGACCCAGTACTTC
.	TRBD2	TRBV7-2	TRBJ2-5	CASSLRGGGTSGILETQYF	TGTGCCAGCAGCCTAAGGGGTGGGGGGACTAGCGGGATTCTGGAGACCCAGTACTTC
.	.	TRBV27	TRBJ2-5	CASRREETQYF	TGTGCCAGCAGACGCGAAGAGACCCAGTACTTC
.	.	TRBV25-1	TRBJ1-5	CASSEAGLGQPQHF	TGTGCCAGCAGTGAAGCGGGATTAGGACAGCCCCAGCATTTT
few	.	TRBV6-5	TRBJ1-2	CASTKPPDGYTF	TGTGCCAGCACCAAACCCCCGGATGGCTACACCTTC
.	.	TRBV19	TRBJ1-5	CASSIGRGQPQHF	TGTGCCAGTAGTATAGGGAGGGGTCAGCCCCAGCATTTT
.	.	TRBV28	TRBJ2-7	CASSLYRVDEQYF	TGTGCCAGCAGTTTATACAGGGTCGACGAGCAGTACTTC
few	.	TRBV29-1	TRBJ1-4	CSAHQSGREKLFF	TGCAGCGCCCACCAAAGCGGGCGTGAAAAACTGTTTTTT
.	.	TRBV15	TRBJ1-5	CATSPGWGGNQPQHF	TGTGCCACCTCCCCTGGTTGGGGAGGCAATCAGCCCCAGCATTTT
.	.	TRBV5-1	TRBJ2-7	CASSLEAEAYEQYF	TGCGCCAGCAGCTTGGAGGCAGAGGCCTACGAGCAGTACTTC
few	.	TRBV10-3	TRBJ2-1	CAIKDPGMYNEQFF	TGTGCCATCAAGGACCCCGGGATGTACAATGAGCAGTTCTTC
once	TRBD1	TRBV27	TRBJ2-1	CASSPGQENNEQFF	TGTGCCAGCAGCCCGGGACAGGAGAACAATGAGCAGTTCTTC
few	.	TRBV4-1	TRBJ1-3	CASSQDLSDSGRTIYF	TGCGCCAGCAGCCAAGATCTTTCCGATAGCGGGAGGACCATATATTTT
once	TRBD2	TRBV7-9	TRBJ2-3	CASSLGTSLDTDTQYF	TGTGCCAGCAGCTTAGGGACTAGCCTAGACACAGATACGCAGTATTTT
.	TRBD2	TRBV18	TRBJ2-5	CASSPPTRASGAPQYF	TGTGCCAGCTCACCACCGACTCGAGCTAGCGGAGCCCCTCAGTACTTC
.	TRBD2	TRBV7-3	TRBJ2-1	CASSPSGSGDNEQFF	TGTGCCAGCAGCCCAAGCGGGAGCGGGGACAATGAGCAGTTCTTC
.	TRBD2	TRBV7-6	TRBJ2-3	CASSLGLAGSDTQYF	TGTGCCAGCAGCTTGGGACTAGCGGGATCAGATACGCAGTATTTT
.	.	TRBV5-6	TRBJ2-2	CASRQGRLRATGELFF	TGTGCCAGCAGACAGGGACGCTTGCGAGCCACCGGGGAGCTGTTTTTT
few	TRBD1	TRBV4-3	TRBJ1-3	CASSQRDSLFSGNTIYF	TGCGCCAGCAGCCAACGGGACAGTCTCTTCTCTGGAAACACCATATATTTT